Each of the 3 T cell receptor beta chains below was sequenced from the same sample in a study of sequential checkpoint blockade in melanoma. Indicated treatment: randomized to nivolumab then ipilimumab (arm A) or the reverse (arm B). The data were produced by immunoSEQ multiplex PCR, yet TCRdb's version contains in-frame clones alone and is incomplete. The sample holds 2,500 or so clones; 20% to 25% are singletons and the top ten take 18%. Sequenced here: tumor tissue (inferred from file names), sampled from a patient given nivolumab and ipilimumab in sequence. These receptors were obtained from a human donor with melanoma.

V and J are TRBV11-3 and TRBJ2-7; TRBD2 is a possible D gene (7 bases). V dropped 3 bases and J dropped 0 bases, with 21 bases sitting between them. The V gene's germline CDR1 is SGHNT and CDR2 YENEEA. The CDR3 has 18 amino acids. This CDR3 is CASSFRSTGTTTSYEQYF. The CDR3 nucleotides read TGTGCCAGCAGCTTCCGAAGCACAGGGACTACCACCTCCTACGAGCAGTACTTC.

The J gene is TRBJ1-3, the V gene TRBV30; no clear D gene. This CDR3 has 13 residues. CDR1 and CDR2 (germline): GTSNPN, SVGIG (reference sequence). V was clipped by 1 base and J by 0 bases, with 4 bases between them. Here the CDR3 DNA reads TGTGCCTGGAGTGAGGGCTCTGGAAACACCATATATTTT. This sequence encodes CAWSEGSGNTIYF.

This clone qualifies as medium-sized. The J gene is TRBJ2-7, the V gene TRBV11-3; no firm D call. This CDR3 comprises 14 residues. The germline CDR1 and CDR2 sequences are SGHNT and YENEEA. The V gene lost 4 bases and the J gene lost 1 base, with 11 bases spanning the gap. The CDR3 is CASSWSRQSYEQYF. The CDR3 DNA is TGTGCCAGCAGCTGGAGCCGCCAGTCCTACGAGCAGTACTTC.